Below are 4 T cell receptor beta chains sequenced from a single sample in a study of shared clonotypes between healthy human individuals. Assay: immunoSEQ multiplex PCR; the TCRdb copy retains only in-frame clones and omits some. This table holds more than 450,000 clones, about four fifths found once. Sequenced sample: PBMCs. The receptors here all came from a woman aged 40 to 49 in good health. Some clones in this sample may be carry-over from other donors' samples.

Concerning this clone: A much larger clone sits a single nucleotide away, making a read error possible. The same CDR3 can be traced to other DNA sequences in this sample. The CDR3: CASSDTTSGEYNEQFF. The CDR3 DNA is TGTGCCAGCAGTGACACAACTAGCGGGGAGTACAATGAGCAGTTCTTC. The chain joins TRBV6-4 to TRBJ2-1, with 10 bases that match TRBD2. V gave up 2 bases and J gave up 4 bases; unmatched junction bases: 5. The V gene's germline CDR1 is MRHNA and CDR2 SNTAGT. The CDR3 has 16 amino acids.

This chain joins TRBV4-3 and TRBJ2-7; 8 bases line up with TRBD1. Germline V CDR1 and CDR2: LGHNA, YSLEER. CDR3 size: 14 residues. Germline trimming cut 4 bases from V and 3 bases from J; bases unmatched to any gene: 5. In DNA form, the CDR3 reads TGCGCCAGCAGCCGAGGGGGACAGGACTACGAGCAGTACTTC. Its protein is CASSRGGQDYEQYF.

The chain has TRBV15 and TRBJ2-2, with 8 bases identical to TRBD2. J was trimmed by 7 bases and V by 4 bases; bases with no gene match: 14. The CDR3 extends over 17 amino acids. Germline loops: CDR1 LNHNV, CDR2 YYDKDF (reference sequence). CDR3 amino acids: CATSKKAIAGWGGELFF. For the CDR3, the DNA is TGTGCCACCAGCAAGAAGGCAATAGCGGGATGGGGCGGGGAGCTGTTTTTT.

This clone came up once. The CDR3 here is CASSPSGTEAFF. CDR3 DNA: TGTGCCAGCAGCCCCTCGGGGACTGAAGCTTTCTTT. This sequence joins TRBV5-4 and TRBJ1-1; D is unresolved. The germline CDR1 and CDR2 sequences are SGHNT and YYREEE (reference sequence). V gave up 4 bases and J gave up 5 bases, with 9 bases separating them. The CDR3 extends over 12 amino acids.